The sequence of this T cell receptor (beta chain) was determined in a study of beta chain features in type 1 diabetes. Study-wide results and limits: The analysis here could not establish whether HLA type shapes TCRB rearrangement. When Type 1 diabetes patients were examined, their TCRB CDR3s proved moderately but significantly shorter in all four CD4+ subsets.

This clone turned up a few times. Its matching antigen is unknown. The CDR3 totals 15 residues. Germline V gene data show CDR1 as SGHVS and CDR2 as FQNEAQ. V lost 2 bases and J lost 4, with 12 bases in between. Central memory, naive, regulatory and stem cell-like memory CD4+ cells were sorted by CD45RO/CCR7/CD25/CD127/CD95/CD27. The authors obtained over 98% purity in all sorted populations. All of the isolated RNA was reverse transcribed, so expressed TCRB transcripts were sequenced. The protocol was immunoSEQ multiplex PCR, while the TCRdb copy is restricted to in-frame clones and leaves out a portion. Found here are some 220,000 clones, around 9.9% of them singletons; the top ten hold 1% to 1.5%.

V and J are TRBV7-8 and TRBJ2-1, with D perhaps matching TRBD2 (6 bases). The clonotype originates from a man between 18 and 29 years old in good health. The sample consisted of central memory CD4+ T cells from blood. The CDR3 reads CASSLSPSVYNEQFF. The CDR3 coding sequence is TGTGCCAGCAGCTTATCCCCTAGCGTTTACAATGAGCAGTTCTTC.